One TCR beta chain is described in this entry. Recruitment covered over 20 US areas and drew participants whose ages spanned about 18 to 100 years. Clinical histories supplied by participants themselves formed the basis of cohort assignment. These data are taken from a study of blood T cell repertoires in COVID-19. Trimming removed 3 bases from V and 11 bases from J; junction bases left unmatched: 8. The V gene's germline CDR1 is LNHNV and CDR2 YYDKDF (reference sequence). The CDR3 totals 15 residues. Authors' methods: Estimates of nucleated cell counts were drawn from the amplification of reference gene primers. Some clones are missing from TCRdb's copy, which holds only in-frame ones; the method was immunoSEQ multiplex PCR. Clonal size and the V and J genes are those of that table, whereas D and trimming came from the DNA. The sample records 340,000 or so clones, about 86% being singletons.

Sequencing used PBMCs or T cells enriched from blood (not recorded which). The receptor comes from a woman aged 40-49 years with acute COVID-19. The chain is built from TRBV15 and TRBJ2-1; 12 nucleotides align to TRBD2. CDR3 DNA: TGTGCCACCAGCAGGGAAAGACTAGCGGGGGATAAGCAGTTCTTC. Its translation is CATSRERLAGDKQFF. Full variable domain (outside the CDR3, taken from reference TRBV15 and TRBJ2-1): DAMVIQNPRYQVTQFGKPVTLSCSQTLNHNVMYWYQQKSSQAPKLLFHYYDKDFNNEADTPDNFQSRRPNTSFCFLDIRSPGLGDTAMYLCATSRERLAGDKQFFGPGTRLTVL.